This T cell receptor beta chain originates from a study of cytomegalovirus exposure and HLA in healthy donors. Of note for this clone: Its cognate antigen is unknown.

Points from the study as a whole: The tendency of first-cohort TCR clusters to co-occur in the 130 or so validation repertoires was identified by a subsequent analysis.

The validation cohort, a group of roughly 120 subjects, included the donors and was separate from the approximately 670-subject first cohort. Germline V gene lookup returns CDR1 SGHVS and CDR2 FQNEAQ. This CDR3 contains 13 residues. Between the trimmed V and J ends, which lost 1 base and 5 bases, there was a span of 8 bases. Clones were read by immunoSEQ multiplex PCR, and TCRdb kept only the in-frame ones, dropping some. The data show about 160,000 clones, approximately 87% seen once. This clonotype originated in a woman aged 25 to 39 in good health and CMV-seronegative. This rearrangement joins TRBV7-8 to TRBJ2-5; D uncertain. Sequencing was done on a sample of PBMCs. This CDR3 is CASSLVSSETQYF. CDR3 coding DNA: TGTGCCAGCAGCTTAGTTTCTTCGGAGACCCAGTACTTC.